Presented here are 20 T cell receptor beta chains from one specimen sequenced in a study of blood T cell repertoires in COVID-19. Data came from immunoSEQ multiplex PCR; TCRdb stores just in-frame clones and leaves some out. The sample carries approximately 360,000 clones, more than 70% recorded once. The sample was peripheral blood. The receptors shown here come from a man aged 35-49 years with acute or convalescent COVID-19.

The chain joins TRBV9 to TRBJ2-6, with D perhaps matching TRBD2 (6 bases). CDR1 is SGDLS, CDR2 YYNGEE, per germline. CDR3 size: 15 residues. The V and J ends lost 2 bases and 0 bases respectively, with 6 bases between them. CDR3 in DNA: TGTGCCAGCAGCGTGGGGGGCTCTGGGGCCAACGTCCTGACTTTC. Amino acids: CASSVGGSGANVLTF.

The V gene is TRBV15, the J gene TRBJ1-4, with 9 bases lining up with TRBD1. V was pared by 2 bases and J by 1 base, with 11 bases of the junction left unmatched. CDR1 is LNHNV, CDR2 YYDKDF, per germline (reference sequence). The CDR3 covers 19 residues. CDR3 residues: CATSRNNRGLGRTNEKLFF. The DNA of the CDR3 is TGTGCCACCAGCAGAAATAACAGGGGGCTAGGGAGAACTAATGAAAAACTGTTTTTT.

This rearrangement joins TRBV6-1 to TRBJ2-7; 10 bases map to TRBD1. The CDR3 is made up of 15 amino acids. Germline V gene sequence: CDR1 MNHNS, CDR2 SASEGT. The V segment lost 3 bases and the J segment 3 bases; nucleotides outside the gene matches: 5. The chain's CDR3 is CASSDPGTGDYEQYF. CDR3 bases: TGTGCCAGCAGTGACCCCGGGACAGGGGACTACGAGCAGTACTTC.

The chain has TRBV2 and TRBJ2-7, with D maybe TRBD2 (6 bases). V dropped 7 bases and J dropped 7 bases, with 20 bases sitting between them. The length of the CDR3 is 14 residues. Germline CDR1 reads SNHLY; CDR2 reads FYNNEI. The chain's CDR3 is CASNPSDPAGEQYF. The CDR3, as DNA: TGTGCCAGCAATCCTAGCGACCCCGCCGGGGAGCAGTACTTC.

V and J are TRBV5-4 and TRBJ1-6, with TRBD1 matching 7 bases. Germline V gene lookup returns CDR1 SGHNT and CDR2 YYREEE (reference sequence). J was trimmed by 5 bases and V by 4 bases; bases with no gene match: 9. The CDR3 sequence is 16 residues long. CDR3 amino acids: CASSNDGDRDNSPLHF. CDR3 nucleotides: TGTGCCAGCAGCAACGACGGGGACAGAGATAATTCACCCCTCCACTTT.

The chain is built from TRBV11-2 and TRBJ2-2, with 9 bases aligning to TRBD1. From germline, CDR1 is SGHAT and CDR2 FQNNGV. V shed 1 base and J 4 bases; nucleotides not matched to a gene: 7. This CDR3 spans 17 amino acids. The CDR3 sequence: CASSLVRDRARTGELFF. CDR3 sequence (DNA): TGTGCCAGCAGCTTAGTCCGGGACAGGGCGCGCACCGGGGAGCTGTTTTTT.

The V call is TRBV11-2, the J call TRBJ2-3; 15 bases align to TRBD2. Per germline, CDR1 SGHAT and CDR2 FQNNGV. CDR3 size: 17 residues. J gave up 2 bases and V 5 bases, and 5 bases lay outside the gene matches. CDR3 loop: CASSRGLAGGFTDTQYF. The CDR3 region has the DNA TGTGCCAGCAGCCGGGGACTAGCGGGGGGTTTCACAGATACGCAGTATTTT.

The V and J genes are TRBV28 and TRBJ2-2, with 9 bases lining up with TRBD1. Germline CDR1 reads MDHEN; CDR2 reads SYDVKM. The CDR3 runs 15 residues. V lost 6 bases to trimming and J lost 6 bases; unmatched junction nucleotides: 8. The CDR3 DNA sequence: TGTGCCAGCAGGACCGGGACAGGGAAGGCCGGGGAGCTGTTTTTT. This sequence encodes CASRTGTGKAGELFF.

The V call is TRBV28, the J call TRBJ2-3, with D possibly matching TRBD2 (6 bases). Germline CDR1 MDHEN, CDR2 SYDVKM. With 4 bases removed from V and 0 bases from J, the gap between germline ends came to 8 bases. The CDR3 totals 14 residues. The CDR3 nucleotides are TGTGCCAGCAGTTCGGGGGAGAGCACAGATACGCAGTATTTT. The encoded protein is CASSSGESTDTQYF.

CDR3 residues: CASSHDSPREAFF. In DNA form, the CDR3 reads TGTGCCAGCAGCCACGACAGCCCTCGCGAAGCTTTCTTT. This chain connects TRBV6-5 to TRBJ1-1; the D gene is possibly TRBD1 (5 bases). V gave up 6 bases and J gave up 8 bases, with 16 bases separating them. There are 13 residues in the CDR3. CDR1 is MNHEY and CDR2 is SVGAGI in the germline V gene.

This clone was picked up one time. The J gene is TRBJ1-1, the V gene TRBV7-9, with 7 bases fitting TRBD1. V shed 3 bases, J shed 1 base, and the junction held 14 bases outside the gene matches. Germline V gives CDR1 SEHNR, CDR2 FQNEAQ (reference sequence). The CDR3 loop spans 18 amino acids. Here the CDR3 DNA reads TGTGCCAGCAGCTTGGAGAGTTTTGGGGGGACAGCGAACACTGAAGCTTTCTTT. The encoded protein is CASSLESFGGTANTEAFF.

The V gene is TRBV10-3, the J gene TRBJ1-5, with 8 bases aligning to TRBD1. CDR3 length: 14 residues. V was clipped by 1 base and J by 5 bases; unmatched bases: 1. CDR1 and CDR2 from the germline V gene are ENHRY and SYGVKD. The CDR3 DNA reads as TGTGCCATCAGTGAGTTGGGACAGGATCAGCCCCAGCATTTT. This translates into CAISELGQDQPQHF.

This chain joins TRBV5-4 and TRBJ1-3; maybe TRBD1 (6 bases). This CDR3 is 15 amino acids long. Trimming took off 4 bases at V and 2 bases at J, with 13 bases between the two ends. Germline V gene sequence: CDR1 SGHNT, CDR2 YYREEE (reference sequence). DNA of the CDR3: TGTGCCAGCAGCCTAGGGGGGGCAGCTGGAAACACCATATATTTT. Translating it yields CASSLGGAAGNTIYF.

The chain combines TRBV7-8 with TRBJ1-2; 8 bases agree with TRBD1. Germline lookup yields CDR1 SGHVS and CDR2 FQNEAQ. V lost 2 bases and J lost 2; bases outside the gene matches: 7. This CDR3 is built from 16 residues. In DNA, the CDR3 is TGTGCCAGCAGCTTATACCGGGACAGGAGGAACTATGGCTACACCTTC. Translated, it gives CASSLYRDRRNYGYTF.

The J gene is TRBJ2-7, the V gene TRBV27; no firm D call. This CDR3 is built from 13 residues. The V and J ends lost 6 bases and 0 bases respectively, with 9 bases between them. Germline V lookup: CDR1 MNHEY, CDR2 SMNVEV (reference sequence). The CDR3 DNA reads as TGTGCCAGCAGCCCATCGGTCTCCTACGAGCAGTACTTC. Amino acid sequence: CASSPSVSYEQYF.

This chain connects TRBV7-6 to TRBJ2-1; possible D gene TRBD2, 6 bases. This CDR3 is built from 16 residues. Germline V gives CDR1 SGHVS, CDR2 FNYEAQ. V lost 6 bases and J 10 bases, leaving 25 bases between the germline ends. The CDR3 loop is CASSSFLRDSDREQFF. Written as DNA, the CDR3 is TGTGCCAGCAGTTCTTTTCTCCGGGACTCCGATAGGGAGCAGTTCTTC.

The chain carries TRBV7-3 and TRBJ1-2, with a weak D call TRBD1 (5 bases). The CDR3 has 15 residues. CDR1 and CDR2 from the germline V gene are SGHTA and FQGTGA. V dropped 5 bases and J dropped 0 bases, with 13 bases sitting between them. CDR3 DNA sequence: TGTGCCAGCAGCCTTGATGGGGCCTCTAACTATGGCTACACCTTC. Protein: CASSLDGASNYGYTF.

The V gene is TRBV5-6, the J gene TRBJ1-2; TRBD1 matches at 7 bases. Trimming removed 0 bases from V and 7 bases from J; junction bases left unmatched: 15. Per the germline V gene, CDR1 is SGHDT and CDR2 is YYEEEE. CDR3 size: 17 residues. This chain's CDR3 is CASSLGRTGRTESGYTF. In DNA, the CDR3 is TGTGCCAGCAGCTTGGGCCGGACAGGCCGCACGGAGAGTGGCTACACCTTC.

The rearrangement joins TRBV4-2 to TRBJ2-1; D call uncertain. V lost 5 bases, J lost 10 bases, and 12 bases lay in between. The CDR3 has 12 amino acids. Germline V gene data show CDR1 as LGHNA and CDR2 as YNFKEQ. CDR3 region: CASSEAQSEQFF. The CDR3 DNA reads as TGTGCCAGCAGCGAAGCCCAGTCAGAGCAGTTCTTC.

The chain recombines TRBV2 with TRBJ1-1, with 7 bases lining up with TRBD1. CDR1 and CDR2 from the germline V gene are SNHLY and FYNNEI. The V and J ends lost 0 bases and 4 bases, in that order; junction bases with no gene match: 8. The CDR3 loop spans 16 amino acids. The CDR3 DNA is TGTGCCAGCAGTGAAGCGCTTCTGTCAGGGGGCACTGAAGCTTTCTTT. It yields the protein CASSEALLSGGTEAFF.